This TCR beta chain derives from a study of cytomegalovirus exposure and HLA in healthy donors. Study-wide background: Of the donors genotyped, 398 in all, 75% to 90% fell in the Caucasian-associated ancestry cluster. Study-level findings and limits: The authors confirmed in vitro that a few CMV-associated chains were specific for CMV antigens.

Worth noting for this clone: Its target is not known.

This CDR3 comprises 15 residues. Germline loops: CDR1 ENHRY, CDR2 SYGVKD. Trimming took off 6 bases at V and 0 bases at J, with 14 bases between the two ends. Use of 60 Vbeta and 13 Jbeta primers characterized the PCR. Assay used: immunoSEQ multiplex PCR; TCRdb lists only in-frame clones, some missing. The data show roughly 150,000 clones, about 80% seen once. The V gene is TRBV10-3, the J gene TRBJ2-5; a weak D match, TRBD2 (6 bases). The clonotype originates from a woman between 35 and 50 years old in good health and CMV-seropositive. The sequenced sample consisted of PBMCs. The CDR3 protein is CAISPGTVYQETQYF. In nucleotides, the CDR3 is TGTGCCATCAGCCCCGGGACTGTGTACCAAGAGACCCAGTACTTC.